The sequence of this T cell receptor (beta chain) was determined in a study of cytomegalovirus exposure and HLA in healthy donors. Libraries were prepared by immunoSEQ multiplex PCR; TCRdb keeps only in-frame clonotypes and omits some of them. This repertoire shows 200,000 to 300,000 clones, less than 95% found once; its top ten account for approximately 3%. This clone was seen just once. The donors were members of the roughly 130-subject validation cohort (separate from the roughly 670-subject first cohort). Germline CDR1 GTSNPN, CDR2 SVGIG (reference sequence). Germline trimming cut 3 bases from V and 1 base from J; bases unmatched to any gene: 6. The CDR3 contains 15 residues.

Sequencing was performed on PBMCs. This sequence joins TRBV30 and TRBJ2-7; 10 bases map to TRBD2. This sequence was found in a young woman in good health and CMV-seronegative. Here the CDR3 DNA reads TGTGCCTGGAGGCCCTTAGCGGGAGGATCCTACGAGCAGTACTTC. This sequence encodes CAWRPLAGGSYEQYF.